This TCR beta chain was sequenced in a study of blood T cell repertoires in COVID-19. This clone showed up just a few times. The identical CDR3 is also encoded by other nucleotide sequences in the sample. CDR1 is LNHNV, CDR2 YYDKDF, per germline (reference sequence). The CDR3 covers 13 residues. Trimming pared 3 bases from V and 1 base from J, leaving 6 bases between. In the study's own analysis: The assay estimated nucleated cells by amplifying reference gene primers. Clones were sequenced by immunoSEQ multiplex PCR, and TCRdb holds only the in-frame ones, with some missing. The DNA was the basis for D and trimming; V, J and clone size are from that table. Among 200,000 to 250,000 clones listed, roughly 76% were seen once.

This chain links TRBV15 with TRBJ1-1; weak D call: TRBD1 (6 bases). This clonotype was sampled from a woman aged 80 or older with COVID-19, enrolled during active disease. Input material: peripheral blood. CDR3 in DNA: TGTGCCACCAGCAGGGGGGCGAACACTGAAGCTTTCTTT. Its protein product is CATSRGANTEAFF.